This T cell receptor beta chain stems from a study of shared clonotypes between healthy human individuals. This CDR3 is 16 amino acids long. Germline lookup yields CDR1 SGHDT and CDR2 YYEEEE. Between the trimmed V and J ends, which lost 2 bases and 0 bases, there was a span of 14 bases. Using immunoSEQ multiplex PCR, the repertoire was profiled, and TCRdb retains in-frame clones only, with some absent. The table shows a few million clones, with 93% occurring only once. This clone was seen once. The target antigen is unknown. CD45RO-negative, CCR7-positively selected cells formed the naive CD8 fraction, excluding terminally differentiated effector memory CD45RA+ cells. Donors comprised healthy HIV-negative adults lacking recent acute infections or vaccinations. Findings of the study overall: Few donors limited the genetic and exposure-history diversity represented. Measured sharing among donors was expected to vary with sequencing depth.

The clonotype was recovered from a man between 18 and 35 years old in good health. Some clones in this sample may be carry-over from other donors' samples. Input material: naive CD8+ T cells from PBMCs. The chain recombines TRBV5-6 with TRBJ1-1; D gene uncertain. The CDR3 reads CASSLIREQLNTEAFF. CDR3 DNA sequence: TGTGCCAGCAGCTTAATCCGGGAGCAGTTGAACACTGAAGCTTTCTTT.